This T cell receptor beta chain was recorded in a study of CD4+ T cells in melanoma. As for this clone: Antigen: not known.

Profiling relied on immunoSEQ multiplex PCR, and the TCRdb table lists in-frame clones only, not all of them. The sample yields about 11,000 clones, about 70% seen once. The CDR3 contains 13 residues. Germline V gene data show CDR1 as KGHSH and CDR2 as LQKENI. Trimming pared 2 bases from V and 5 bases from J, leaving 7 bases between. General study points: A reported correlation linked neoantigen-specific CD4+ T cells to CD8+, macrophage and B cell function.

Sequencing used cells from a culture (not recorded whether cultured in vitro). The origin of this receptor is a human donor with melanoma. The V gene is TRBV18, the J gene TRBJ2-1; D may be TRBD1 (6 bases). The CDR3 DNA reads as TGTGCCAGCTCACCAGGGGGCCACAATGAGCAGTTCTTC. Its protein is CASSPGGHNEQFF. Together with reference TRBV18 and TRBJ2-1, the CDR3 gives the full variable domain: NAGVMQNPRHLVRRRGQEARLRCSPMKGHSHVYWYRQLPEEGLKFMVYLQKENIIDESGMPKERFSAEFPKEGPSILRIQQVVRGDSAAYFCASSPGGHNEQFFGPGTRLTVL.